This T cell receptor (beta chain) was identified during a study of CD8 T cells in Susac syndrome. CDR1 is SGHTA and CDR2 is FQGNSA in the germline V gene. This CDR3 has 15 amino acids. V shed 5 bases, J shed 3 bases, and the junction held 6 bases outside the gene matches. Random hexamers were used to reverse transcribe the RNA input (about 0.5 to 1 ug). TCRdb redid the calling of the immunoSEQ multiplex PCR reads with MiXCR, one entry per CDR3 protein. The sample contains around 170,000 distinct CDR3 sequences, approximately 95% of which appear only once. The TCR sequence derives from a human donor with multiple sclerosis. The chain has TRBV7-2 and TRBJ2-1, with 8 bases aligning to TRBD2. Sequencing input: CD8+ T cells from PBMCs. For the CDR3, the DNA is TGTGCCAGCAGCGCACTAGCGGAGAACTACAATGAGCAGTTCTTC. It encodes CASSALAENYNEQFF. Combining the CDR3 with reference TRBV7-2 and TRBJ2-1 gives the whole variable domain GAGVSQSPSNKVTEKGKDVELRCDPISGHTALYWYRQSLGQGLEFLIYFQGNSAPDKSGLPSDRFSAERTGGSVSTLTIQRTQQEDSAVYLCASSALAENYNEQFFGPGTRLTVL.